This section outlines one T cell receptor (beta chain) sequence together with its context. This sample is part of a study of T cell responses to AZD1222 COVID-19 vaccine. The data were produced by immunoSEQ multiplex PCR, yet TCRdb's version contains in-frame clones alone and is incomplete. The table lists 40,000 to 50,000 clones, approximately 80% of them singletons. The V gene's germline CDR1 is SGHTS and CDR2 YDEGEE. Trimming removed 4 bases from V and 2 bases from J; junction bases left unmatched: 4. The CDR3 runs 14 residues. The receptor's source is an adult who received the AZD1222 COVID-19 vaccine. Sample: peripheral blood, taken 28 days after the second AZD1222 dose. The V gene is TRBV5-8, the J gene TRBJ1-2, with 8 bases fitting TRBD1. CDR3 residues: CASSRQGLNYGYTF. CDR3 DNA sequence: TGTGCCAGCAGCCGACAGGGGTTAAACTATGGCTACACCTTC.